These 12 T cell receptor beta chains share one sample of origin, sequenced in a study of CD8+ T cells in alopecia areata. Sequencing relied on a cDNA template that was reverse transcribed from extracted RNA. The repertoire was sequenced with immunoSEQ multiplex PCR; TCRdb's copy has only in-frame clones and lacks some. The sample has roughly 200,000 clones; 63% are singletons. Sample: CD4+ T cells sorted from blood, taken at week 0. These receptors were collected from a human donor with alopecia areata.

The table lists this clone with a count of one. The V and J genes are TRBV4-1 and TRBJ1-1; D uncertain. CDR3 length: 15 residues. CDR1 and CDR2 (germline): MGHRA, YSYEKL. V lost 3 bases and J 4 bases, leaving 15 bases between the germline ends. The CDR3 region has the DNA TGCGCCAGCAGCCAGGCCATGAGTCGGCTCACTGAAGCTTTCTTT. This encodes CASSQAMSRLTEAFF.

The chain is built from TRBV25-1 and TRBJ1-2, with TRBD1 matching over 9 bases. Germline CDR1 reads MGHDK; CDR2 reads SYGVNS. CDR3 length equals 14 residues. V trimming: 4 bases; J trimming: 8 bases; junction bases outside the gene matches: 8. CDR3 in DNA: TGTGCCAGCAGTGCCCCCGGGACAGGGAAGGGCTACACCTTC. Residues: CASSAPGTGKGYTF.

This clone was detected only a few times. Other DNA sequences in this specimen translate into the identical CDR3. The chain couples TRBV7-2 to TRBJ1-5, with D perhaps matching TRBD1 (6 bases). CDR3 length equals 13 residues. The V end lost 5 bases, the J end lost 5 bases, and 10 bases lay between the germline ends. Germline CDR1 and CDR2: SGHTA and FQGNSA. The CDR3 DNA sequence: TGTGCCAGCAGCATAAGGGGGGATCAGCCCCAGCATTTT. This sequence encodes CASSIRGDQPQHF.

This chain joins TRBV18 and TRBJ2-3; D not certain. Germline CDR1 and CDR2: KGHSH and LQKENI. CDR3 size: 14 residues. Deletions cut 1 base from V and 5 bases from J, with 10 bases between. CDR3 nucleotides: TGTGCCAGCTCACCACGTTCCTCCGGAGATACGCAGTATTTT. It encodes CASSPRSSGDTQYF.

This clone occurred a few times. This CDR3 reads CASSTGRDTQYF. The CDR3, as DNA: TGTGCCAGTAGTACAGGACGGGATACGCAGTATTTT. The genes are TRBV19 and TRBJ2-3; D ambiguous. V gave up 4 bases and J gave up 6 bases, with 8 bases separating them. This CDR3 region has 12 residues. Germline V gene lookup returns CDR1 LNHDA and CDR2 SQIVND (reference sequence). Full variable domain (remainder filled in from reference TRBV19 and TRBJ2-3): DGGITQSPKYLFRKEGQNVTLSCEQNLNHDAMYWYRQDPGQGLRLIYYSQIVNDFQKGDIAEGYSVSREKKESFPLTVTSAQKNPTAFYLCASSTGRDTQYFGPGTRLTVL.

This clone was counted between two and nine times. Other DNA sequences within the sample encode an identical CDR3. The chain couples TRBV29-1 to TRBJ2-7; D not certain. CDR3 size: 11 residues. Trimming pared 4 bases from V and 4 bases from J, leaving 8 bases between. Germline V gene sequence: CDR1 SQVTM, CDR2 ANQGSEA. The CDR3 spells CSVVLNYEQYF. As DNA, the CDR3 is TGCAGCGTTGTTCTGAATTACGAGCAGTACTTC.

About this clone itself: The identical CDR3 is also encoded by other nucleotide sequences in the sample. J is TRBJ2-5 and V is TRBV29-1; D gene uncertain. This CDR3 is 10 amino acids long. Germline V gives CDR1 SQVTM, CDR2 ANQGSEA. V gave up 2 bases and J gave up 4 bases, with 2 bases separating them. CDR3 DNA: TGCAGCGTTGAACGAGAGACCCAGTACTTC. It yields the protein CSVERETQYF. Full variable domain (missing parts from reference TRBV29-1 and TRBJ2-5): SAVISQKPSRDICQRGTSLTIQCQVDSQVTMMFWYRQQPGQSLTLIATANQGSEATYESGFVIDKFPISRPNLTFSTLTVSNMSPEDSSIYLCSVERETQYFGPGTRLLVL.

The rearrangement joins TRBV2 to TRBJ1-2; TRBD1 might be the D (5 bases). The germline CDR1 and CDR2 sequences are SNHLY and FYNNEI. The CDR3 extends over 12 amino acids. The V end was cut by 6 bases, the J end by 8 bases, with 13 bases between. The CDR3 loop reads CASSSTGRGYTF. For the CDR3, the DNA is TGTGCCAGCAGCTCCACAGGCAGAGGCTACACCTTC.

This chain uses TRBV5-1 with TRBJ1-1, with D uncertain. This CDR3 region has 16 residues. Trimming shortened V by 1 base and J by 1 base, and 14 bases separated the two germline ends. The V gene's germline CDR1 is SGHRS and CDR2 YFSETQ. Written as DNA, the CDR3 is TGCGCCAGCAGCTTGTGGCCGGGGTTGAGGAACACTGAAGCTTTCTTT. Translating gives CASSLWPGLRNTEAFF. Full variable domain (missing parts from reference TRBV5-1 and TRBJ1-1): KAGVTQTPRYLIKTRGQQVTLSCSPISGHRSVSWYQQTPGQGLQFLFEYFSETQRNKGNFPGRFSGRQFSNSRSEMNVSTLELGDSALYLCASSLWPGLRNTEAFFGQGTRLTVV.

The chain links TRBV30 to TRBJ2-7, with D possibly being TRBD2 (6 bases). The CDR3 contains 13 residues. Germline assignment: CDR1 GTSNPN and CDR2 SVGIG (reference sequence). Trimming took 3 bases from V and 6 from J, leaving 15 bases between them. The DNA of the CDR3 is TGTGCCTGGAGCCCCCGGAGGGGCATCGAGCAGTACTTC. Translation: CAWSPRRGIEQYF. The entire variable domain, with the rest obtained from reference TRBV30 and TRBJ2-7, is as follows: SQTIHQWPATLVQPVGSPLSLECTVEGTSNPNLYWYRQAAGRGLQLLFYSVGIGQISSEVPQNLSASRPQDRQFILSSKKLLLSDSGFYLCAWSPRRGIEQYFGPGTRLTVT.

The chain's CDR3 is CASSVGPNTEAFF. The DNA for the CDR3 is TGTGCCAGCAGCGTAGGTCCGAACACTGAAGCTTTCTTT. The rearrangement uses TRBV9 and TRBJ1-1; D gene ambiguous. This CDR3 is 13 amino acids long. Germline V gives CDR1 SGDLS, CDR2 YYNGEE. The germline V and J ends were trimmed by 0 bases and 1 base, with 4 bases remaining between them.

The chain carries TRBV27 and TRBJ2-5, with a weak D call TRBD1 (5 bases). Trimming took off 6 bases at V and 5 bases at J, with 19 bases between the two ends. The CDR3 has 15 residues. Germline V gives CDR1 MNHEY, CDR2 SMNVEV (reference sequence). As DNA, the CDR3 is TGTGCCAGCAGAATTAGAAGTCAGGGTCGGGAGACCCAGTACTTC. This translates into CASRIRSQGRETQYF.